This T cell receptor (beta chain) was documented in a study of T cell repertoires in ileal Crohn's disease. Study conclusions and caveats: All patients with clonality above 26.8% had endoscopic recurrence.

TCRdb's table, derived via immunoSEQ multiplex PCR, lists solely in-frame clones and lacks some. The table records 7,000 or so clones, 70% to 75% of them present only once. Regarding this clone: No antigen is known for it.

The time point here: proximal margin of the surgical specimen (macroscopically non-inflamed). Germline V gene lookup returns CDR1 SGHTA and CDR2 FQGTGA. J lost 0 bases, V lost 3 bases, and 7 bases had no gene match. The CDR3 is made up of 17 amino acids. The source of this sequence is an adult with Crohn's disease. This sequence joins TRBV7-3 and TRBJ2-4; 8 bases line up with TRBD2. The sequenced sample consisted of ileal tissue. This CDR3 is CASSLGRAGEAKNIQYF. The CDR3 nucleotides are TGTGCCAGCAGCTTGGGCCGAGCGGGAGAAGCCAAAAACATTCAGTACTTC.